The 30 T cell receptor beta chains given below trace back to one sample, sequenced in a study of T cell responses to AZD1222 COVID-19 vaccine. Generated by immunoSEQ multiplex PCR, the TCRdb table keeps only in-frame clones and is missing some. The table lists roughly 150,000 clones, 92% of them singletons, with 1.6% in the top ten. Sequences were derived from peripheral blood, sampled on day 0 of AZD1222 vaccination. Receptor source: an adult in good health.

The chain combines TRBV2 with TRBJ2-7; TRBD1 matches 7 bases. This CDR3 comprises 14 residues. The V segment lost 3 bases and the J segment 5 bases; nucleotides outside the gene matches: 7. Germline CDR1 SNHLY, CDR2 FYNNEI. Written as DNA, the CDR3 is TGTGCCAGCAGTGACTACAGGGGTATCAACGAGCAGTACTTC. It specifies CASSDYRGINEQYF.

The CDR3 nucleotides are TGTGCCAGCAGCCAAGAGGGGATGGGGTTACCCGTTCCTTCGCAGTATTTT. Translating it yields CASSQEGMGLPVPSQYF. V gene TRBV14 combines with J gene TRBJ2-3; D gene unclear. The length of the CDR3 is 17 residues. The V gene lost 0 bases and the J gene lost 10 bases, with 23 bases spanning the gap. Germline loops: CDR1 SGHDN, CDR2 FVKESK.

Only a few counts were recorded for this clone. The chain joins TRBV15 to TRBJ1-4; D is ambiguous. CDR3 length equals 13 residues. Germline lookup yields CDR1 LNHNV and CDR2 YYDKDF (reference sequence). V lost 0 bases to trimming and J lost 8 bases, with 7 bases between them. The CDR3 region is CATSRDLGEKLFF. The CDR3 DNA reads TGTGCCACCAGCAGAGATCTGGGAGAAAAACTGTTTTTT.

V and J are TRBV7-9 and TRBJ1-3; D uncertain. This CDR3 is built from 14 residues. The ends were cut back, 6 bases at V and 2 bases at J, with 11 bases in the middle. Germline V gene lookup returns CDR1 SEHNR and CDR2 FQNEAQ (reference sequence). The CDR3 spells CASSPLGTGNTIYF. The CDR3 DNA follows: TGTGCCAGCAGTCCGCTAGGAACTGGAAACACCATATATTTT. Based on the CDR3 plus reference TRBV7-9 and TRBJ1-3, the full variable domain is DTGVSQNPRHKITKRGQNVTFRCDPISEHNRLYWYRQTLGQGPEFLTYFQNEAQLEKSRLLSDRFSAERPKGSFSTLEIQRTEQGDSAMYLCASSPLGTGNTIYFGEGSWLTVV.

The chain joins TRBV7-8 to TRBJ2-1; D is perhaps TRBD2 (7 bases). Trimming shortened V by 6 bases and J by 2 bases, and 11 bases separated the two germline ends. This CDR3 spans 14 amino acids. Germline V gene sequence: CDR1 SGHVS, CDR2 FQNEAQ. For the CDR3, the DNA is TGTGCCAGCAGAGGGGGGGGCGCCTACAATGAGCAGTTCTTC. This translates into CASRGGGAYNEQFF.

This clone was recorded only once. Here the CDR3 reads CASSYSGVSNTEAFF. CDR3 nucleotide sequence: TGTGCCAGCAGTTACTCCGGGGTCTCGAACACTGAAGCTTTCTTT. The V gene is TRBV6-5, the J gene TRBJ1-1; no firm D call. Germline CDR1 reads MNHEY; CDR2 reads SVGAGI. The CDR3 is 15 amino acids. Trimming stripped 0 bases from V and 1 base from J, with 9 bases between.

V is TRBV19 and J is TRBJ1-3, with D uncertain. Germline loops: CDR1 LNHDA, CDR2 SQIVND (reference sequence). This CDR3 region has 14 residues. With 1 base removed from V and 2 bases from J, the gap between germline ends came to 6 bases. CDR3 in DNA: TGTGCCAGTAGTATAGGACTTCCTGGAAACACCATATATTTT. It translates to CASSIGLPGNTIYF.

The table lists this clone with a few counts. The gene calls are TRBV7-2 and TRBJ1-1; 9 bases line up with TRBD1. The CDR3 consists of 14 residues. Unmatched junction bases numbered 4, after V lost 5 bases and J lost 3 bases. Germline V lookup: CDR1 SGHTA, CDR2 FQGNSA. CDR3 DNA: TGTGCCAGCAGCCCTGGACAGGGGCACACTGAAGCTTTCTTT. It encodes CASSPGQGHTEAFF.

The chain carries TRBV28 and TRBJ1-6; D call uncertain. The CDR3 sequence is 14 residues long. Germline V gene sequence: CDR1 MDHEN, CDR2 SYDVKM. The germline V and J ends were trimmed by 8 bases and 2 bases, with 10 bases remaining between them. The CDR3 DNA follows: TGTGCCAGCCTCAGTTCCCCCTATAATTCACCCCTCCACTTT. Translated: CASLSSPYNSPLHF.

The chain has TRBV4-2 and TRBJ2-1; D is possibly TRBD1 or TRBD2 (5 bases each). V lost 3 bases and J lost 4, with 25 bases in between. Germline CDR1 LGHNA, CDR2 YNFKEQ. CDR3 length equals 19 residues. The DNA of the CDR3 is TGTGCCAGCAGCCACAGGGTAAGGGGACCCATTGGGCTATACAATGAGCAGTTCTTC. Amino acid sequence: CASSHRVRGPIGLYNEQFF.

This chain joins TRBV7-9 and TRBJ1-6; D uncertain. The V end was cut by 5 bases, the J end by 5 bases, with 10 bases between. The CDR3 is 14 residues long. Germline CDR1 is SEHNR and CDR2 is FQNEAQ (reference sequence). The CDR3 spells CASSPPSNNSPLHF. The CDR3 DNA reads TGTGCCAGCAGCCCCCCCAGCAATAATTCACCCCTCCACTTT.

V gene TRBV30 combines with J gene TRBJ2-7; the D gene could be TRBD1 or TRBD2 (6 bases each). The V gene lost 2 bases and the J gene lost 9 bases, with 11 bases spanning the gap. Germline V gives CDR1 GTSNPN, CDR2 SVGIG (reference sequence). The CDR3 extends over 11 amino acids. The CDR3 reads CAWSPRGGQYF. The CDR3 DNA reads TGTGCCTGGAGTCCCAGGGGAGGGCAGTACTTC.

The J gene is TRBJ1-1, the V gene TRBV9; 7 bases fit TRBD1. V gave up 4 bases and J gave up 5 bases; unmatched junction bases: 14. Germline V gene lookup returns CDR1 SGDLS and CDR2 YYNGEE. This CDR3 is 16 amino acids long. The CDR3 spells CASSPGGAGRETEAFF. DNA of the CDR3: TGTGCCAGCAGCCCAGGGGGGGCAGGGAGAGAAACTGAAGCTTTCTTT.

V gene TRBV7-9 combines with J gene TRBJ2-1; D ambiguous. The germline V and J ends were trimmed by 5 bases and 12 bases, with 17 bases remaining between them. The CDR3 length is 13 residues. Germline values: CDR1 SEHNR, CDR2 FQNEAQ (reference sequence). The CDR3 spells CASSLVEAPRQFF. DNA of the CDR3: TGTGCCAGCAGCCTAGTAGAGGCCCCTAGGCAGTTCTTC.

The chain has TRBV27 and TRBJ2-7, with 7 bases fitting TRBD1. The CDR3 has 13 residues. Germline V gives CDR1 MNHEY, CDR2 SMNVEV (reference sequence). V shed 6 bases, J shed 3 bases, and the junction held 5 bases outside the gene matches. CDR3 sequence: CASSRGQSYEQYF. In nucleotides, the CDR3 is TGTGCCAGCAGCCGGGGACAGAGCTACGAGCAGTACTTC.

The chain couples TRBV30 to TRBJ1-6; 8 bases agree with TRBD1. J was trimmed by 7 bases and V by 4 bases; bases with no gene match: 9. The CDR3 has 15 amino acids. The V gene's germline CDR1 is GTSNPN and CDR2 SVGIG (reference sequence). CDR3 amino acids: CAWISRQGRNSPLHF. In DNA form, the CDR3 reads TGTGCCTGGATCTCTCGACAGGGGAGAAATTCACCCCTCCACTTT.

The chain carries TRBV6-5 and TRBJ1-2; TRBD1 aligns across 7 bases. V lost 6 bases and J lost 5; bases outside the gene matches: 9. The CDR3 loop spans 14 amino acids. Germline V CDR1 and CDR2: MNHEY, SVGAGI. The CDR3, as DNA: TGTGCCAGCAGGCCCCTGGGACAGCTATATGGCTACACCTTC. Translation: CASRPLGQLYGYTF.

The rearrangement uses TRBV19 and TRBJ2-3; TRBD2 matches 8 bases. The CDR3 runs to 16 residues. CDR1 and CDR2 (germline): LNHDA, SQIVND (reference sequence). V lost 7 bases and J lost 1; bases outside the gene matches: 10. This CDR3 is CASTPRGREGTDTQYF. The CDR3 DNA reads TGTGCCAGTACTCCCAGAGGGCGGGAGGGCACAGATACGCAGTATTTT.

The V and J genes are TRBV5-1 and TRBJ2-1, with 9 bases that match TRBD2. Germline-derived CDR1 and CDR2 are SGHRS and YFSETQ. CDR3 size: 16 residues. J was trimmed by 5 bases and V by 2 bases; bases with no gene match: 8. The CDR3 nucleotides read TGCGCCAGCAGCTTCCTCCCGACTAGCGGAGACAATGAGCAGTTCTTC. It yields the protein CASSFLPTSGDNEQFF. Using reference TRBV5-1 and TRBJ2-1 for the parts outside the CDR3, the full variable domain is KAGVTQTPRYLIKTRGQQVTLSCSPISGHRSVSWYQQTPGQGLQFLFEYFSETQRNKGNFPGRFSGRQFSNSRSEMNVSTLELGDSALYLCASSFLPTSGDNEQFFGPGTRLTVL.

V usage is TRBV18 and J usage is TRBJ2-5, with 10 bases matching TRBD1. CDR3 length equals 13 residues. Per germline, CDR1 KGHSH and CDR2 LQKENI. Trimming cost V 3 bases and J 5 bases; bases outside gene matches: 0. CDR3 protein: CASSPDRGETQYF. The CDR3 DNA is TGTGCCAGCTCACCGGACAGGGGGGAGACCCAGTACTTC.

The CDR3 sequence: CASSPGVEQFF. In DNA form, the CDR3 reads TGTGCCAGCTCACCAGGAGTTGAGCAGTTCTTC. This chain links TRBV18 with TRBJ2-1; D remains ambiguous. Germline V gene sequence: CDR1 KGHSH, CDR2 LQKENI. CDR3 size: 11 residues. V lost 2 bases to trimming and J lost 9 bases, with 5 bases between them.

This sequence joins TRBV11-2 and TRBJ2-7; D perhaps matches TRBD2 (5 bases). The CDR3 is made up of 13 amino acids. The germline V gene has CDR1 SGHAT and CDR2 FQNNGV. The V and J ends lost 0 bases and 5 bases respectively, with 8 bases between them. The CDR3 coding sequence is TGTGCCAGCAGCTTAGATAGAGGGCACGAGCAGTACTTC. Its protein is CASSLDRGHEQYF.

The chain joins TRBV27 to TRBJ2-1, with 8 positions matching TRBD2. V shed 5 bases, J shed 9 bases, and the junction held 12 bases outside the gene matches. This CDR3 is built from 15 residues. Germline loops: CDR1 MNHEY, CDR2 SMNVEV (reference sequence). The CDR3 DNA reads TGTGCCAGCAGTCCCTGGTCTAGCGGGCTCCGTGAGCAGTTCTTC. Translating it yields CASSPWSSGLREQFF.

CDR3 nucleotide sequence: TGTGCCACCAGCAGACCTGGACTAGCCCGCACCGGGGAGCTGTTTTTT. Translation gives CATSRPGLARTGELFF. The chain employs TRBV15 and TRBJ2-2; 8 nucleotides align to TRBD2. Germline loops: CDR1 LNHNV, CDR2 YYDKDF (reference sequence). This CDR3 has 16 amino acids. The ends lost 2 bases at V and 4 bases at J; junction bases unmatched: 6.

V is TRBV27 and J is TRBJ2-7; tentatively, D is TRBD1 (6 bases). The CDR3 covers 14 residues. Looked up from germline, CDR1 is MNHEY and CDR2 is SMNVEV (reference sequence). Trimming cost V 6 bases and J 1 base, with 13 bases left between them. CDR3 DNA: TGTGCCAGCAGCAATAATAGGGGGTCCTACGAGCAGTACTTC. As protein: CASSNNRGSYEQYF.

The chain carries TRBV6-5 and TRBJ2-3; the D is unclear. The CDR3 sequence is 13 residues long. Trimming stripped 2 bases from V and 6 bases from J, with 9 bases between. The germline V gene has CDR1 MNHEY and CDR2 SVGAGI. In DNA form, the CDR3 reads TGTGCCAGCAGTTACCCGGGCCGGGATACGCAGTATTTT. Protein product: CASSYPGRDTQYF.

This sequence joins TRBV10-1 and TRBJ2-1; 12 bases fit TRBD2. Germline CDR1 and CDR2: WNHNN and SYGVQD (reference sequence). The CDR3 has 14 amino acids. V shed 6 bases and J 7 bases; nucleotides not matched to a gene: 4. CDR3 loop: CASSASGGANEQFF. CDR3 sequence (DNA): TGCGCCAGCAGCGCTAGCGGGGGGGCAAATGAGCAGTTCTTC.

The CDR3 coding sequence is TGTGCCAGCTCACCGGGCGCAGGGAATTATGGCTACACCTTC. Amino acid sequence: CASSPGAGNYGYTF. The rearrangement uses TRBV18 and TRBJ1-2; a weak D match, TRBD1 (5 bases). Germline V CDR1 and CDR2: KGHSH, LQKENI. Trimming stripped 3 bases from V and 5 bases from J, with 13 bases between. The CDR3 spans 14 residues.

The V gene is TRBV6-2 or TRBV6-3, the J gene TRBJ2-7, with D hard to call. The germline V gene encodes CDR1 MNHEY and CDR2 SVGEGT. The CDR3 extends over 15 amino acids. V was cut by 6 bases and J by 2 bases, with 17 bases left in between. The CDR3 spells CASSPIRSPPYEQYF. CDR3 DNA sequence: TGTGCCAGCAGCCCAATTCGCTCTCCTCCCTACGAGCAGTACTTC.

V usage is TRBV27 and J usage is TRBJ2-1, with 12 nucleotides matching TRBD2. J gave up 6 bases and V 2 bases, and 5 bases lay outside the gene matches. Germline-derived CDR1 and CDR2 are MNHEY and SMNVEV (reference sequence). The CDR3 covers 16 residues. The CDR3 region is CASSLQTSGSINEQFF. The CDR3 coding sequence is TGTGCCAGCAGTTTACAGACTAGCGGGAGTATCAATGAGCAGTTCTTC.